This passage covers 9 T cell receptor beta chains from one sample sequenced in a study of blood T cells in healthy people across ages. Sample-barcoded 5' priming and a J-beta primer mix drove a second PCR of roughly 6 to 12 cycles. TCRdb reprocessed the 5' RACE reads with MiXCR, giving one entry per CDR3 protein. The sample lists more than 1,000,000 distinct CDR3 sequences; 20% to 25% were seen once. These records were also assigned to another study, of T cells of mothers and their children.

What was sequenced was blood. The receptors shown here come from a girl aged 2-10 years in good health.

This clonotype was found a few times. This chain links TRBV7-6 with TRBJ1-5, with a weak D call TRBD1 (5 bases). Trimming shortened V by 1 base and J by 3 bases, and 7 bases separated the two germline ends. The CDR3 has 14 amino acids. Germline V gene lookup returns CDR1 SGHVS and CDR2 FNYEAQ. In nucleotides, the CDR3 is TGTGCCAGCAGCTTAGGGGGGATCAATCAGCCCCAGCATTTT. Translation gives CASSLGGINQPQHF.

This chain joins TRBV6-5 and TRBJ1-2; perhaps TRBD1 as D (5 bases). Germline loops: CDR1 MNHEY, CDR2 SVGAGI. The CDR3 length is 15 residues. Deletions cut 7 bases from V and 4 bases from J, with 19 bases between. DNA for the CDR3: TGTGCCAGCACCCCATCCGGGGGGACTCCCTATGGCTACACCTTC. Translation: CASTPSGGTPYGYTF.

This clonotype was seen many times. V is TRBV7-3 and J is TRBJ2-3; 10 bases map to TRBD2. The V and J ends lost 5 bases and 1 base, in that order; junction bases with no gene match: 3. CDR1 SGHTA and CDR2 FQGTGA come from the germline V gene. This CDR3 is built from 15 residues. The CDR3 loop reads CASSPGTSGTDTQYF. The CDR3 DNA reads as TGTGCCAGCAGCCCCGGGACTAGCGGCACAGATACGCAGTATTTT.

CDR3: CASSVRGGSGGPQETQYF. The CDR3 bases are TGTGCCAGCAGCGTGAGGGGGGGAAGCGGGGGCCCACAAGAGACCCAGTACTTC. This chain uses TRBV7-2 with TRBJ2-5; 8 bases are shared with TRBD2. Trimming at V came to 5 bases and at J to 2 bases, leaving 16 bases not matched to a gene. Germline values: CDR1 SGHTA, CDR2 FQGNSA. The CDR3 spans 18 residues.

This chain connects TRBV28 to TRBJ2-5; TRBD1 aligns across 8 bases. The length of the CDR3 is 20 residues. Germline V gene data show CDR1 as MDHEN and CDR2 as SYDVKM. The junction had 25 bases not matched to a gene; V was cut back by 5 bases and J by 5 bases. In DNA form, the CDR3 reads TGTGCCAGCAGTGCAAACCTACTCAGACAGGGGAACCGAGTCGGGGAGACCCAGTACTTC. Translation: CASSANLLRQGNRVGETQYF.

CDR3 sequence: CASSQSSSDEKLFF. In DNA form, the CDR3 reads TGCGCCAGCAGCCAAAGTTCTTCAGATGAAAAACTGTTTTTT. The V and J genes are TRBV4-3 and TRBJ1-4; D unresolved. Germline CDR1 and CDR2: LGHNA and YSLEER. V gave up 2 bases and J gave up 6 bases, with 10 bases separating them. The CDR3 consists of 14 residues.

The genes are TRBV29-1 and TRBJ2-4; D assignment may be TRBD1 or TRBD2 (5 bases each). There are 14 residues in the CDR3. V was trimmed by 6 bases and J by 0 bases, leaving 12 bases between them. Germline V gene data show CDR1 as SQVTM and CDR2 as ANQGSEA. The CDR3 DNA follows: TGCAGCGTCCGAGGGGTCTTAGCCAAAAACATTCAGTACTTC. It encodes CSVRGVLAKNIQYF.

A few counts support this clonotype. The chain has TRBV27 and TRBJ2-1; 11 bases agree with TRBD1. The germline V gene encodes CDR1 MNHEY and CDR2 SMNVEV (reference sequence). The CDR3 loop spans 15 amino acids. With V trimmed by 5 bases and J by 8 bases, 8 bases remained unmatched. The CDR3 DNA is TGTGCCAGCAGTCCAGGACAGGGGGCGCGTTATGAGCAGTTCTTC. Residues: CASSPGQGARYEQFF.

The table lists this clonotype with a few counts. J is TRBJ2-1 and V is TRBV3-1; a weak D match, TRBD2 (5 bases). The CDR3 has 16 residues. CDR1 and CDR2 from the germline V gene are LGHDT and YNNKEL (reference sequence). Trimming removed 3 bases at V and 0 bases at J, with 12 bases between. The CDR3 bases are TGTGCCAGCAGCCATAGCGTTCTGAGCTCCTACAATGAGCAGTTCTTC. Protein: CASSHSVLSSYNEQFF.